Following are 21 T cell receptor beta chains from one sample sequenced in a study of spatial heterogeneity in lung cancer. Sample time point: sample taken at primary tumor resection. Unsorted samples of tumor, nontumor lung or frozen PBMC had their whole RNA sequenced. TCRdb independently ran MiXCR on the 5' RACE reads; one entry per CDR3 protein. The table shows 30,000 or so distinct CDR3 sequences, with more than 8% occurring only once. This specimen was PBMCs, taken at surgery. These receptors were taken from a female donor with early-stage non-small cell lung cancer.

The chain recombines TRBV24-1 with TRBJ2-1; D possibly corresponds to TRBD2 (5 bases). V lost 7 bases and J lost 3, with 15 bases in between. From germline, CDR1 is KGHDR and CDR2 SFDVKD. CDR3 size: 15 residues. CDR3 amino acids: CATSGNWAGYNEQFF. The CDR3, as DNA: TGTGCCACCAGCGGTAATTGGGCGGGCTACAATGAGCAGTTCTTC.

The sample holds a few counts of this clonotype. The rearrangement joins TRBV12-3 or TRBV12-4 to TRBJ2-5, with D tentatively TRBD2 (5 bases). The CDR3 runs 13 residues. V lost 5 bases, J lost 2 bases, and 9 bases lay in between. The CDR3 sequence is CASSRPGQETQYF. The CDR3 nucleotides are TGTGCCAGCAGTCGGCCGGGACAAGAGACCCAGTACTTC.

A note on this clonotype: This sequence may be a read error, since a much larger clone differs from it by one base. The J gene is TRBJ1-3, the V gene TRBV28; TRBD1 might be the D (5 bases). Germline values: CDR1 MDHEN, CDR2 SYDVKM. The CDR3 consists of 17 residues. CDR3 sequence reads: CASSLMGTASSGNTTYF. The CDR3 bases are TGTGCCAGCAGTTTAATGGGGACCGCCAGCTCTGGAAACACCACATATTTT. The complete variable domain, with remaining parts taken from reference TRBV28 and TRBJ1-3, reads DVKVTQSSRYLVKRTGEKVFLECVQDMDHENMFWYRQDPGLGLRLIYFSYDVKMKEKGDIPEGYSVSREKKERFSLILESASTNQTSMYLCASSLMGTASSGNTTYFGEGSWLTVV.

The chain couples TRBV11-2 to TRBJ1-1; D is perhaps TRBD1 (5 bases). CDR3 length: 16 amino acids. The V gene lost 2 bases and the J gene lost 1 base, with 14 bases spanning the gap. The germline gives CDR1 SGHAT, CDR2 FQNNGV. The CDR3 nucleotides read TGTGCCAGCAGCTTATTCGGGGGAATAAAGAACACTGAAGCTTTCTTT. It codes for CASSLFGGIKNTEAFF.

This clonotype was detected many times. The chain has TRBV29-1 and TRBJ2-3, with D possibly being TRBD1 (5 bases). Trimming pared 7 bases from V and 2 bases from J, leaving 13 bases between. Germline values: CDR1 SQVTM, CDR2 ANQGSEA. CDR3 length equals 13 residues. The CDR3 DNA reads as TGCAGCGGCGACAGCACCTACACAGATACGCAGTATTTT. This sequence encodes CSGDSTYTDTQYF.

Only a few counts were recorded for this clonotype. The chain links TRBV25-1 to TRBJ2-3; D may be TRBD2 (6 bases). The CDR3 sequence is 14 residues long. The V end was cut by 3 bases, the J end by 5 bases, with 12 bases between. Germline V CDR1 and CDR2: MGHDK, SYGVNS. CDR3 in DNA: TGTGCCAGCAGTGATAGCGGTGGGGTAGATACGCAGTATTTT. Encoded protein: CASSDSGGVDTQYF.

This clonotype was observed at least ten times. The CDR3 sequence: CSASWASGRAEQYF. CDR3 sequence (DNA): TGCAGTGCTAGTTGGGCTAGCGGGAGGGCCGAGCAGTACTTC. This chain joins TRBV20-1 and TRBJ2-7, with 12 bases fitting TRBD2. The V gene's germline CDR1 is DFQATT and CDR2 SNEGSKA (reference sequence). V dropped 3 bases and J dropped 6; count of bases not matched to a gene: 6. The CDR3 is made up of 14 amino acids.

This clonotype was seen many times. V and J are TRBV29-1 and TRBJ1-4, with a weak D call TRBD1 (5 bases). The CDR3 covers 12 residues. Germline V gene data show CDR1 as SQVTM and CDR2 as ANQGSEA. Trimming shortened V by 5 bases and J by 11 bases, and 15 bases separated the two germline ends. The CDR3 spells CSVMGPEKKLFF. CDR3 DNA sequence: TGCAGCGTTATGGGGCCCGAAAAGAAACTGTTTTTT.

This clonotype was recorded many times. The chain links TRBV29-1 to TRBJ1-5, with 7 bases that match TRBD1. V gave up 4 bases and J gave up 7 bases; unmatched junction bases: 10. The V gene's germline CDR1 is SQVTM and CDR2 ANQGSEA. The CDR3 has 14 amino acids. CDR3 coding DNA: TGCAGCGTTGTGGAGGGGCGAGGGGGCCAGCCCCAGCATTTT. Its protein product is CSVVEGRGGQPQHF.

J is TRBJ2-5 and V is TRBV5-1, with 8 bases identical to TRBD2. Trimming at V came to 0 bases and at J to 1 base, leaving 2 bases not matched to a gene. The CDR3 covers 15 residues. Germline V gene sequence: CDR1 SGHRS, CDR2 YFSETQ. Written as DNA, the CDR3 is TGCGCCAGCAGCTTGGTTAGCGGGACCCAAGAGACCCAGTACTTC. Its translation: CASSLVSGTQETQYF.

This clonotype showed up many times. Because the CDR3's place on the DNA is in doubt, the DNA is left out and the CDR3 is given as listed by TCRdb. This chain uses TRBV24-1 with TRBJ2-4; the D call TRBD1 from the table was never checked on the DNA. Per the germline V gene, CDR1 is KGHDR and CDR2 is SFDVKD. The CDR3 spans 13 residues, counting both ends. Here the CDR3 reads CANVGQGASRTYF.

As regards this clonotype: The junction does not match germline at one end; this may be a read error. The V and J genes are TRBV20-1 and TRBJ2-3; D uncertain. The CDR3 runs 13 residues. In germline, CDR1 is DFQATT, CDR2 SNEGSKA (reference sequence). CDR3 protein: CSARASKADTQYF. CDR3 bases: TGCAGTGCCAGAGCGAGCAAGGCAGATACGCAGTATTTT.

The CDR3 protein is CSATGTGFNQPQHF. For the CDR3, the DNA is TGCAGTGCCACCGGGACAGGGTTTAATCAGCCCCAGCATTTT. The chain recombines TRBV20-1 with TRBJ1-5; 9 nucleotides line up with TRBD1. Germline CDR1 and CDR2: DFQATT and SNEGSKA (reference sequence). This CDR3 has 14 residues. Unmatched junction bases numbered 7, after V lost 6 bases and J lost 4 bases.

This clonotype came up many times. V gene TRBV7-3 combines with J gene TRBJ2-1; no reliable D call. This CDR3 spans 13 amino acids. Trimming removed 0 bases from V and 5 bases from J, with 5 bases in between. In germline, CDR1 is SGHTA, CDR2 FQGTGA. This chain's CDR3 is CASSLTLHNEQFF. CDR3 sequence (DNA): TGTGCCAGCAGCTTAACCTTACACAATGAGCAGTTCTTC.

This clonotype was recorded many times. The chain links TRBV28 to TRBJ2-1; 9 bases are shared with TRBD2. CDR3 length: 15 amino acids. V was pared by 1 base and J by 7 bases, with 5 bases of the junction left unmatched. Germline-derived CDR1 and CDR2 are MDHEN and SYDVKM. CDR3 protein: CASSLYSGRWNEQFF. CDR3 bases: TGTGCCAGCAGTTTATATAGCGGGAGATGGAATGAGCAGTTCTTC.

This clonotype was counted many times. The gene calls are TRBV12-5 and TRBJ1-5; D call uncertain. The germline V gene has CDR1 LGHNT and CDR2 FRNRAP. There are 13 residues in the CDR3. With 1 base removed from V and 4 bases from J, the gap between germline ends came to 5 bases. The CDR3 loop is CASGLGSNQPQHF. The CDR3 nucleotides read TGTGCTAGTGGTTTGGGGAGTAATCAGCCCCAGCATTTT.

This clonotype was recorded many times. The chain combines TRBV18 with TRBJ2-7; no clear D. Germline CDR1 KGHSH, CDR2 LQKENI. With 4 bases removed from V and 0 bases from J, the gap between germline ends came to 4 bases. There are 12 residues in the CDR3. CDR3 loop: CASSRTSYEQYF. CDR3 nucleotides: TGTGCCAGCTCACGCACCTCCTACGAGCAGTACTTC.

This clonotype was counted only a few times. The chain combines TRBV24-1 with TRBJ2-3; TRBD2 aligns across 7 bases. The germline V gene has CDR1 KGHDR and CDR2 SFDVKD. Germline trimming cut 0 bases from V and 0 bases from J; bases unmatched to any gene: 5. This CDR3 is built from 17 residues. CDR3 sequence: CATSDLPLSGSTDTQYF. Here the CDR3 DNA reads TGTGCCACCAGTGATTTGCCGCTTAGCGGGAGCACAGATACGCAGTATTTT.

The chain links TRBV7-9 to TRBJ2-5; TRBD2 might be the D (5 bases). Trimming cost V 6 bases and J 5 bases, with 13 bases left between them. From germline, CDR1 is SEHNR and CDR2 FQNEAQ (reference sequence). The CDR3 is 13 amino acids. The CDR3 spells CASSLNGVETQYF. CDR3 bases: TGTGCCAGCAGTCTCAACGGGGTTGAGACCCAGTACTTC.

The table lists this clonotype with a few counts. The DNA for the CDR3 is TGCAGTGCTAGAGCACTTGGGGCCGGCAACACTGAAGCTTTCTTT. Amino acid sequence: CSARALGAGNTEAFF. V gene TRBV20-1 combines with J gene TRBJ1-1, with D perhaps matching TRBD1 (5 bases). CDR3 length: 15 amino acids. Germline V gene data show CDR1 as DFQATT and CDR2 as SNEGSKA (reference sequence). The V and J ends lost 1 base and 2 bases respectively, with 14 bases between them.

The table lists this clonotype with many counts. The genes are TRBV19 and TRBJ2-4; 14 bases fit TRBD2. The V gene end was trimmed by 4 bases and the J gene end by 2 bases; junction bases not matched to a gene: 10. Germline CDR1 is LNHDA and CDR2 is SQIVND (reference sequence). The CDR3 is 19 amino acids. CDR3 amino acids: CASSNPTSGRAQTKNIQYF. The CDR3 DNA reads as TGTGCCAGTAGTAACCCGACTAGCGGGAGGGCCCAGACCAAAAACATTCAGTACTTC.